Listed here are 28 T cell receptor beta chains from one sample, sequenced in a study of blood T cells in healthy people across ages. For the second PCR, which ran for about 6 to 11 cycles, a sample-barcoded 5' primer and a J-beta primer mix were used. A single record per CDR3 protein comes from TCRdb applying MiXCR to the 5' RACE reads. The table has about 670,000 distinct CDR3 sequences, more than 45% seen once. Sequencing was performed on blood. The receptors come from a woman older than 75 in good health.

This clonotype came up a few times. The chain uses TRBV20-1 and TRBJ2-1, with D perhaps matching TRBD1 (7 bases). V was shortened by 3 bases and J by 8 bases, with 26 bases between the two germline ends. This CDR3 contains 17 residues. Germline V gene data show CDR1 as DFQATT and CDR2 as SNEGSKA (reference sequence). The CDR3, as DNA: TGCAGTGCTAGTCGGGACTCGCAGCCCAGAGGGGGCGATGAGCAGTTCTTC. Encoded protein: CSASRDSQPRGGDEQFF.

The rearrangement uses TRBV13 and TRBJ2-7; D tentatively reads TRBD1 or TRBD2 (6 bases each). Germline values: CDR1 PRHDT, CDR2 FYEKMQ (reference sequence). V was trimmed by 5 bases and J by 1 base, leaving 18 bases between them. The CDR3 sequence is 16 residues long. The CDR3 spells CASSVKGGASSYEQYF. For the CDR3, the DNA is TGTGCCAGCAGCGTAAAGGGGGGCGCTTCTTCCTACGAGCAGTACTTC.

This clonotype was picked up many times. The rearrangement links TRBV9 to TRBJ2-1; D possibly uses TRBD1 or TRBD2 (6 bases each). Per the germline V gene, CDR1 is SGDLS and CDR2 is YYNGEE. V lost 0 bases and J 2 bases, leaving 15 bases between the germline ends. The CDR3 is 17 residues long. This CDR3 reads CASSVAGASYAYNEQFF. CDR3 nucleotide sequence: TGTGCCAGCAGCGTAGCGGGGGCATCGTACGCCTACAATGAGCAGTTCTTC. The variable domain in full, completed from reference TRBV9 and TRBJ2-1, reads DSGVTQTPKHLITATGQRVTLRCSPRSGDLSVYWYQQSLDQGLQFLIQYYNGEERAKGNILERFSAQQFPDLHSELNLSSLELGDSALYFCASSVAGASYAYNEQFFGPGTRLTVL.

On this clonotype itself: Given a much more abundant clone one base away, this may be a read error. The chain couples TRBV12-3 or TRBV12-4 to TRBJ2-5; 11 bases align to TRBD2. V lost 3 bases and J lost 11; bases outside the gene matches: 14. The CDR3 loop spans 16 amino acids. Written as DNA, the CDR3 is TGTGCCAGCAGTTTGGCTAGCGGGAGGAGCTACAATGAGCAGTACTTC. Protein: CASSLASGRSYNEQYF.

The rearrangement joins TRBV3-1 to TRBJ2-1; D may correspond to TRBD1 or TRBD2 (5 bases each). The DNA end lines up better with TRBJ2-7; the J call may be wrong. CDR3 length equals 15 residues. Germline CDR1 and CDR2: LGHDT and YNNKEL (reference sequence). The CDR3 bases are TGTGCCAGCAGCCCGGGACCCATGGTATACAATGAGCAGTACTTC. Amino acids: CASSPGPMVYNEQYF.

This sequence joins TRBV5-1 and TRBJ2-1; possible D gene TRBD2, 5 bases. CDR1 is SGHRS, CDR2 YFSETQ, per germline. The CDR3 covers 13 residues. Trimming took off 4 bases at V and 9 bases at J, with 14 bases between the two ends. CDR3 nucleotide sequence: TGCGCCAGCAGCCCTGGACCTGGAGGTGAGCAGTTCTTC. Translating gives CASSPGPGGEQFF.

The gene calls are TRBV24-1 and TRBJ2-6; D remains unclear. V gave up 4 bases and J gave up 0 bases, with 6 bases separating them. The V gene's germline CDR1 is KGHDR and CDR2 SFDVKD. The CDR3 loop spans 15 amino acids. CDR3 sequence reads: CATSEPGSGANVLTF. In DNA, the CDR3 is TGTGCCACCAGTGAACCAGGCTCTGGGGCCAACGTCCTGACTTTC.

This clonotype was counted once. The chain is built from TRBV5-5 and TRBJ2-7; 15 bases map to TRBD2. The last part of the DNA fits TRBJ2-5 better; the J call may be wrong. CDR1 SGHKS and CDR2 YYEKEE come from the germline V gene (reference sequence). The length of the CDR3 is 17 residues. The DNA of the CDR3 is TGTGCCAGCAGCTTGGTGGGACTAGCGGGAGGAAGGGAGACCCAGTACTTC. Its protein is CASSLVGLAGGRETQYF.

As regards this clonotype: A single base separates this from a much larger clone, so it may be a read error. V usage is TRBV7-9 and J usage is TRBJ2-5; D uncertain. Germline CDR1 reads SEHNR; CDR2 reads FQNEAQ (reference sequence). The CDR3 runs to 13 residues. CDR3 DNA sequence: TGTGCCAGCAGCGGTCTAGGGTTAGAGGCCCAGTACTTC. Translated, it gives CASSGLGLEAQYF.

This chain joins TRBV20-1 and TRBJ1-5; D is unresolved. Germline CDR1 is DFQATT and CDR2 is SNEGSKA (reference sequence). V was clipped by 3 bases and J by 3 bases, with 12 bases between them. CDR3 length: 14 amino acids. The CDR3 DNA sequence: TGCAGTGCTAGTCTTGGGGTCCTCAATCAGCCCCAGCATTTT. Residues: CSASLGVLNQPQHF.

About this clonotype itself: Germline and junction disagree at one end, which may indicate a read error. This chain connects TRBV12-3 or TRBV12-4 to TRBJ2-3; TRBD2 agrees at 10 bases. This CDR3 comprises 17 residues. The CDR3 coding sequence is TGTGCCAGCAGTTCTTTCATAGCGGGAGGTGGGACAGATGCGCAGTATTTT. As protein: CASSSFIAGGGTDAQYF.

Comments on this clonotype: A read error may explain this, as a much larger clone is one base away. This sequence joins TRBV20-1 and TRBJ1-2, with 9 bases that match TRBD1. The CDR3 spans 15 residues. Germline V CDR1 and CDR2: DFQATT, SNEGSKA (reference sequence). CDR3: CSAALGTGWSYGYAF. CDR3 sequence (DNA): TGCAGTGCCGCCCTTGGGACAGGGTGGAGCTATGGCTACGCCTTC.

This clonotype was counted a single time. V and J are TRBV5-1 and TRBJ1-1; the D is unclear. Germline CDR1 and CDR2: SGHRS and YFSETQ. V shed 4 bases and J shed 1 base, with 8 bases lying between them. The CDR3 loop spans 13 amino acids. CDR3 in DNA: TGCGCCAGCAGCAGAAACGGGAACACTGAAGCTTTCTTT. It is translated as CASSRNGNTEAFF.

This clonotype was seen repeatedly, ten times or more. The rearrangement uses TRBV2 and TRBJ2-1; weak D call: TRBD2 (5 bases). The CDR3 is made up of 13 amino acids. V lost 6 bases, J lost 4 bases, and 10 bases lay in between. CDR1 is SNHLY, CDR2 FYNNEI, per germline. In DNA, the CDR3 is TGTGCCAGCAGCGGGCCGGGGTACAATGAGCAGTTCTTC. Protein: CASSGPGYNEQFF. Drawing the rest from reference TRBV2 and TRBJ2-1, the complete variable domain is EPEVTQTPSHQVTQMGQEVILRCVPISNHLYFYWYRQILGQKVEFLVSFYNNEISEKSEIFDDQFSVERPDGSNFTLKIRSTKLEDSAMYFCASSGPGYNEQFFGPGTRLTVL.

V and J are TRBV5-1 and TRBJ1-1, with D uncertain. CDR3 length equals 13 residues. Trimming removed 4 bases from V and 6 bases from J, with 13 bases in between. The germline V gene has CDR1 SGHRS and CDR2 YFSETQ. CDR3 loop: CASSLGSGPEAFF. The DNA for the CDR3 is TGCGCCAGCAGCCTTGGATCCGGGCCTGAAGCTTTCTTT.

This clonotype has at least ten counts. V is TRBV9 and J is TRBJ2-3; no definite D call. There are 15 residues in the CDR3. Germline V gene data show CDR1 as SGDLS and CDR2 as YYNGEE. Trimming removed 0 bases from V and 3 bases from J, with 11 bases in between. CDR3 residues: CASSVGAQRTDTQYF. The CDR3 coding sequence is TGTGCCAGCAGCGTAGGGGCGCAGAGGACAGATACGCAGTATTTT.

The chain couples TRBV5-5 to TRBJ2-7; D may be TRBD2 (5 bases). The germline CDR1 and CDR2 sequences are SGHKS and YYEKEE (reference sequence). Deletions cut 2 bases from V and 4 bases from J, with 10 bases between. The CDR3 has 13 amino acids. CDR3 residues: CASSFGREYEQYF. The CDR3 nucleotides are TGTGCCAGCAGCTTCGGACGGGAATACGAGCAGTACTTC.

CDR3 loop: CASSATGQKNSYEQYF. Here the CDR3 DNA reads TGTGCCAGCAGCGCCACAGGGCAAAAAAACTCCTACGAGCAGTACTTC. The V gene is TRBV7-2, the J gene TRBJ2-4; the D gene is possibly TRBD1 (6 bases). The DNA end favors TRBJ2-7, so the J call may be wrong. The CDR3 sequence is 16 residues long. From germline, CDR1 is SGHTA and CDR2 FQGNSA.

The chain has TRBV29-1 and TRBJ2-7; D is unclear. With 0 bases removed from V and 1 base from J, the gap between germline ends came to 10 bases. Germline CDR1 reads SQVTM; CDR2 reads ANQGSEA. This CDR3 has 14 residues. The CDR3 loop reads CSVEDRRSSYEQYF. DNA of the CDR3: TGCAGCGTTGAAGATAGGCGCAGTTCCTACGAGCAGTACTTC.

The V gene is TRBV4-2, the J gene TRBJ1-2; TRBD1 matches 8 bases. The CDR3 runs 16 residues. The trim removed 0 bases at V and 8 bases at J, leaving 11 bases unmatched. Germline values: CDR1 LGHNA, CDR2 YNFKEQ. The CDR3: CASSQDQNRGVEGYTF. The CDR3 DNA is TGTGCCAGCAGCCAAGATCAGAACAGGGGGGTAGAGGGCTACACCTTC.

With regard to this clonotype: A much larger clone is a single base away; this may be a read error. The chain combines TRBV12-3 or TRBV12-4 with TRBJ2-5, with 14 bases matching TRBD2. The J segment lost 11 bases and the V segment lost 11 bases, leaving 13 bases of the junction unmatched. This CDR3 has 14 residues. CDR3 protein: CAVSGTSGGGEQYF. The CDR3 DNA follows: TGTGCCGTTTCCGGGACTAGCGGGGGAGGTGAGCAGTACTTC.

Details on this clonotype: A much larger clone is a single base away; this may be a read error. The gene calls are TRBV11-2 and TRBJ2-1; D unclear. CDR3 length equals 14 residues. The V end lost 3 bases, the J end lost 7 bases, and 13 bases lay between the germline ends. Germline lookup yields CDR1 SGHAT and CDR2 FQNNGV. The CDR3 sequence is CASSLALPVNEQFF. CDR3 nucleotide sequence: TGTGCCAGCAGCTTGGCCCTGCCGGTTAATGAGCAGTTCTTC.

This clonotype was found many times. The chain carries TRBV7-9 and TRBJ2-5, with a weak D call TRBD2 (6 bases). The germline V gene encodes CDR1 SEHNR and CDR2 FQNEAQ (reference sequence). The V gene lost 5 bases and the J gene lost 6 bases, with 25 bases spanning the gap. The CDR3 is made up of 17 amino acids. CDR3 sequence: CASSPSPSGDIQKTQYF. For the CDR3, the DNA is TGTGCCAGCAGCCCATCCCCTTCGGGAGATATACAAAAGACCCAGTACTTC.

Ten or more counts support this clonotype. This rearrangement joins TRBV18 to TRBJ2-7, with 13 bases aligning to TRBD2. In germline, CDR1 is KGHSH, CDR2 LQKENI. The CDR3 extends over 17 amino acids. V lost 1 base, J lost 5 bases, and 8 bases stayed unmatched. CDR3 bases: TGTGCCAGCTCACCACTGGGACTAGCGGGACGCCCTGACGAGCAGTACTTC. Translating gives CASSPLGLAGRPDEQYF.

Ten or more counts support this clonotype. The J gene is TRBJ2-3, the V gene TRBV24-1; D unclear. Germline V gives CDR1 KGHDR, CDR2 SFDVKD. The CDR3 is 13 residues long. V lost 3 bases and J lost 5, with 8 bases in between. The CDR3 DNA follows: TGTGCCACCAGTGATGGTGGGTTAGATACGCAGTATTTT. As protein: CATSDGGLDTQYF.

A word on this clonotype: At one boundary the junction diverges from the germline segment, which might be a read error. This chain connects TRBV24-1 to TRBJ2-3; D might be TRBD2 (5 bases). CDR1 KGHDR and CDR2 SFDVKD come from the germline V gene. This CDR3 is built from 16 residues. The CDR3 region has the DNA TGTGCTACCAGTAATATGCGGGCAGAATTCACAGATACGCAGTATTTT. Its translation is CATSNMRAEFTDTQYF.

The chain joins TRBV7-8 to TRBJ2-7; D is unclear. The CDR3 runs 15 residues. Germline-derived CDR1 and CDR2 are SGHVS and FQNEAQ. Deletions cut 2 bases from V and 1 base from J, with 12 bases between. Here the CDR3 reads CASSLSTEPSYEQYF. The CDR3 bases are TGTGCCAGCAGCTTATCTACGGAACCTTCCTACGAGCAGTACTTC. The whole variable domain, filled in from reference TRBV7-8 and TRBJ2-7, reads GAGVSQSPRYKVAKRGQDVALRCDPISGHVSLFWYQQALGQGPEFLTYFQNEAQLDKSGLPSDRFFAERPEGSVSTLKIQRTQQEDSAVYLCASSLSTEPSYEQYFGPGTRLTVT.

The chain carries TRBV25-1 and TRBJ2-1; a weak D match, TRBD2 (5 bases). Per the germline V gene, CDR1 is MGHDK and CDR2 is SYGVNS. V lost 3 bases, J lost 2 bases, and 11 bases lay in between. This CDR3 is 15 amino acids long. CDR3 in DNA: TGTGCCAGCAGTGAGCGAGTAGCGACCTACAATGAGCAGTTCTTC. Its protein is CASSERVATYNEQFF. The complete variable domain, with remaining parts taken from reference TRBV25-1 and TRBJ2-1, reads EADIYQTPRYLVIGTGKKITLECSQTMGHDKMYWYQQDPGMELHLIHYSYGVNSTEKGDLSSESTVSRIRTEHFPLTLESARPSHTSQYLCASSERVATYNEQFFGPGTRLTVL.